This TCR beta chain comes out of a study of control samples from healthy donors and cancer patients (dated by TCRdb to about 2020). With respect to this clone: Its antigen is not yet known. Per-base quality was not reported, and no clone a single base away is much larger than it.

Library method: the immunoSEQ multiplex PCR assay. TCRdb obtained this table from immuneACCESS and retained in-frame rearrangements with V and J assigned. These tables miss some clones; where compared with another copy, unresolved V genes account for less than half of the shortfall, and the remainder is unexplained. The sample table shows around 110,000 clones, and around nine tenths are seen once. Clones ranked in the top ten supply over 2% of the sample. Deletion took 3 bases off V and 9 bases off J, with a span of 15 bases between the germline ends. The CDR3 contains 13 residues, cysteine and phenylalanine counted. The sequence is cut down to CDR3 DNA, 39 bases in frame from base 1. The germline V gene encodes CDR1 LNHDA and CDR2 SQIVND (reference sequence).

The receptor was derived from a woman aged 70-85 years in good health. Sequences were obtained from blood. The rearranged segments are TRBV19 and TRBJ2-7; the D region possibly corresponds to TRBD2 (6 bases align). For the CDR3, the sequence is CASSIQGGGVQYF. The DNA sequence is as follows: TGTGCCAGTAGTATCCAGGGAGGTGGGGTGCAGTACTTC.